This T cell receptor (beta chain) was observed in a study of tumor-infiltrating lymphocytes in primary liver carcinoma (dated by TCRdb to about 2017). With respect to the entire study: Four to six patients with histopathologically diagnosed primary liver carcinoma underwent surgical resection in China between November 2015 and 2016. The five patients, three men and two women aged 30 to 69 years, had hepatocellular carcinoma (four) or combined HCC and intrahepatic cholangiocarcinoma (one). Tumors of the five patients were stage T1-T3 N0M0 with maximum diameters of about 4.2 to 11 cm. Each sample produced about 3.5 to 7.5 million productive TCRbeta reads, and read depth showed no significant difference between tissue types. TCRbeta repertoire sequencing, expression microarrays and whole-exome sequencing were combined in the study across five regions of each liver tumor, with adjacent normal tissue and blood also included. TCRbeta repertoire sequencing covered 35 specimens from 5 patients: 25 tumor regions, 5 adjacent noncancerous liver tissues and 5 peripheral blood samples. High reproducibility was observed for the technical replicate repertoires, with mean shared-clone rates near 0.89 and correlation coefficients above 0.95. Overall study results and their limits: The top 250 clones made up a significantly larger repertoire fraction in tumors than in blood (p = 0.039). With just four to six patients in the study, the authors point out that the findings should be validated in a larger study. Since the samples were bulk and unsorted, there was no way to compare CD4+ and CD8+ T cell repertoires. Pairs of tumor regions showed greater repertoire overlap (mean about 36%) than tumor-adjacent pairs (roughly 17%) or tumor-blood pairs (approximately 15%), which is consistent with antigen-driven expansion. Only the TCR beta chain was sequenced, so true repertoire diversity is likely underestimated because unpaired alpha chains were not captured.

Using a constant-region primer and ProtoScript II reverse transcriptase, TCRbeta-specific cDNA was reverse-transcribed from around 500 ng total RNA. The TCRbeta libraries were prepared through three rounds of nested multiplex PCR following a slightly modified ARM-PCR procedure. The first two PCR rounds used multiplex TRBV1-TRBV30 forward primers with a Cbeta reverse primer, each for roughly 11 cycles. Sample barcodes and Illumina adapters were attached in a final 25-cycle PCR using Deep VentR polymerase. Before sequencing, amplicons between 200 and 500 bp were purified from gel using a QIAquick gel extraction kit. The TCRbeta amplicons were sequenced with 250-bp paired-end reads on an Illumina HiSeq 2500. The original pipeline was this. Reads were quality-trimmed with Trimmomatic v0.33, and paired reads were merged with FLASH v1.2.11 to recover full CDR3 sequences. V, D and J germline segments were assigned to the rearranged TCRbeta sequences using MiGEC v1.2.1b. Clonotype statistics, along with Shannon-Wiener diversity indices, were calculated using VDJtools v1.0.0. To reduce sampling bias, subsequent analyses other than the diversity analysis used only the 250 most abundant clonotypes in each sample. Using fastp trimming at Q25 and MiXCR clonotype assembly, TCRdb reanalyzed the public sequencing data and kept in-frame beta chains. Every CDR3 protein is listed once, alongside the most common genes and DNA of its rows. TCRdb, not the original authors, processed these V and J calls. In this sample the table shows roughly 330,000 distinct CDR3 sequences, roughly 61% of which occur a single time. 5.5% to 7% of the sample comes from the top ten.

This clonotype was found many times. Its antigen is not yet known. No per-base quality is available; no much larger clone lies one base away. Trimming leaves V shorter by 3 bases and J shorter by 2 bases, with the junction holding 11 bases beyond the gene matches. Per the germline V gene, LGHNA is the CDR1 and YNFKEQ is the CDR2. Spanning cysteine to phenylalanine, the CDR3 consists of 18 amino acids. The only DNA kept is the CDR3, 54 bases in frame from the first base. RNA from unsorted whole blood was extracted with TRIzol reagent, and germline DNA was obtained with the DNeasy Blood & Tissue kit. At the time of sampling, the patients had chronic HBV infection and had not received any treatment. Before surgery, four milliliters of peripheral blood were drawn into K2EDTA tubes.

Recombination linked TRBV4-2 to TRBJ2-2; 8 junctional bases match TRBD1. The sample consisted of peripheral blood. The receptor comes from a man aged 35 to 55 with primary liver carcinoma and hepatitis B virus infection. At the DNA level, the sequence is TGTGCCAGCAGCCACCGAACAGGGGGACAGGTTAACACCGGGGAGCTGTTTTTT. It is translated as CASSHRTGGQVNTGELFF.